The rows below give T cell receptor beta chains drawn from one sample of a study of human T cells and chemical hapten exposure. TCRdb processed the RACE reads anew with MiXCR; each CDR3 protein has one entry. Of approximately 400,000 distinct CDR3 sequences listed, approximately 5.1% are singletons. The sequenced sample was whole blood, obtained in connection with sensitization to the hapten diphenylcyclopropenone (DPC). The receptors shown here come from a woman aged 45-65 years with alopecia areata. Some clones in this sample may be carry-over from other donors' samples. Each CDR3 is given with its conserved first and last residue. D genes are given only for firm matches. Rows may omit the clone size; those that give it use once, few, many or a size class.

j_call | d_call | clone_size | v_call | cdr3_aa | cdr3_nt
TRBJ1-1 | . | . | TRBV27 | CASSLSRGLEAFF | TGTGCCAGCAGTTTATCACGGGGTCTCGAAGCTTTCTTT
TRBJ1-5 | TRBD1 | few | TRBV6-1 | CASDSHRQGKPQHF | TGTGCCAGCGATTCACACCGACAGGGAAAGCCCCAGCATTTT
TRBJ2-7 | . | . | TRBV28 | CASSPLDSYEQYF | TGTGCCAGCAGCCCTTTGGACAGCTACGAGCAGTACTTC
TRBJ1-3 | . | few | TRBV6-2/TRBV6-3 | CASRGAENTIYF | TGTGCCAGCAGAGGAGCGGAGAACACCATATATTTT
TRBJ1-5 | TRBD1 | many | TRBV30 | CACAAGTGGLSNQPQHF | TGTGCCTGCGCCGCCGGGACAGGGGGCCTTAGCAATCAGCCCCAGCATTTT
TRBJ1-5 | . | . | TRBV7-9 | CASSSRVEGQPQHF | TGTGCCAGCAGCTCCAGGGTTGAGGGTCAGCCCCAGCATTTT
TRBJ1-6 | TRBD1 | many | TRBV24-1 | CATTGDRGFPLHF | TGTGCCACCACCGGGGACAGGGGTTTCCCCCTCCACTTT
TRBJ2-3 | TRBD1 | many | TRBV24-1 | CATSDRTGDGGTDTQYF | TGTGCCACCAGTGATAGGACAGGGGACGGGGGCACAGATACGCAGTATTTT
TRBJ1-1 | . | many | TRBV28 | CASSLGRASNTEAFF | TGTGCCAGCAGTTTAGGACGGGCCTCGAACACTGAAGCTTTCTTT
TRBJ2-5 | . | . | TRBV15 | CATSRAGTRETQYF | TGTGCCACCAGCAGAGCCGGGACGAGGGAGACCCAGTACTTC
TRBJ2-5 | . | few | TRBV6-1 | CASIPAGLETQYF | TGTGCCAGCATCCCAGCAGGGCTGGAGACCCAGTACTTC
TRBJ1-4 | . | many | TRBV27 | CASSAANEKLFF | TGTGCCAGCAGTGCCGCTAATGAAAAACTGTTTTTT
TRBJ2-4 | . | few | TRBV2 | CASIPGLAKNIQYF | TGTGCCAGCATTCCGGGACTAGCCAAAAACATTCAGTACTTC
TRBJ2-2 | . | . | TRBV20-1 | CSAREQGRVNTGELFF | TGCAGTGCTAGAGAACAGGGGAGGGTGAACACCGGGGAGCTGTTTTTT